The T cell receptor (beta chain) under discussion was sequenced for a study of blood T cells in healthy people across ages. Healthy Russian Caucasian donors spanned ages roughly 6 to 100 years. The second PCR ran about 6 to 12 cycles with a sample-barcoded 5' primer and J-beta primers. MiXCR was run by TCRdb on the 5' RACE reads, yielding one entry per CDR3 protein. The table records roughly 1.5 million distinct CDR3 sequences, under 55% of them present only once. Germline CDR1 MDHEN, CDR2 SYDVKM. The V gene end was trimmed by 9 bases and the J gene end by 6 bases; junction bases not matched to a gene: 9. The CDR3 spans 13 residues.

Input material: blood. This chain connects TRBV28 to TRBJ2-3; 7 positions match TRBD2. The receptor comes from a young woman in good health. The CDR3 here is CASLGGGRDTQYF. CDR3 bases: TGTGCCAGTCTGGGGGGAGGGCGCGATACGCAGTATTTT. The entire variable domain, with the rest obtained from reference TRBV28 and TRBJ2-3, is as follows: DVKVTQSSRYLVKRTGEKVFLECVQDMDHENMFWYRQDPGLGLRLIYFSYDVKMKEKGDIPEGYSVSREKKERFSLILESASTNQTSMYLCASLGGGRDTQYFGPGTRLTVL.